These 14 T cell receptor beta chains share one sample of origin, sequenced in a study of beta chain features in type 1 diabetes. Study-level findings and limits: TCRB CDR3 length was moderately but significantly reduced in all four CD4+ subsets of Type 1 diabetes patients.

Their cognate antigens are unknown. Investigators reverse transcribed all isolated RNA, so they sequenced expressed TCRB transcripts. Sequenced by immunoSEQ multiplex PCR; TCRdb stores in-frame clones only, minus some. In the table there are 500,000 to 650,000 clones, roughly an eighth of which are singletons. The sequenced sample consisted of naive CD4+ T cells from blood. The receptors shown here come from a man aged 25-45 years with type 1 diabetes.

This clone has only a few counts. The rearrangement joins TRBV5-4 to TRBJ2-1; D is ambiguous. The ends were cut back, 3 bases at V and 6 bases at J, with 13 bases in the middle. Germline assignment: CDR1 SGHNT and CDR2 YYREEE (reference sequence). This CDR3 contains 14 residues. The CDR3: CASSSPKNSNEQFF. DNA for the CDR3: TGTGCCAGCAGCTCACCCAAGAACAGCAATGAGCAGTTCTTC.

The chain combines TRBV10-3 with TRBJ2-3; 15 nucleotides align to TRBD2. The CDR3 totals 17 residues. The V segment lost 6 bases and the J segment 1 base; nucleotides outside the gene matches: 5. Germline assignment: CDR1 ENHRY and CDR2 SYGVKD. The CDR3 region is CAISPGLAGGRTDTQYF. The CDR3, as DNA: TGTGCCATCAGCCCGGGACTAGCGGGGGGCCGCACAGATACGCAGTATTTT.

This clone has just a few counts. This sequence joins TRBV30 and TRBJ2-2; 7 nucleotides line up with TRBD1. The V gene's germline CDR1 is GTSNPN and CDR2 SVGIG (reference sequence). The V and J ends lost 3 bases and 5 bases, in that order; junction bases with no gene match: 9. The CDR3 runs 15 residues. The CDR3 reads CAWRTGSLATGELFF. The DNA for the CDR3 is TGTGCCTGGAGGACAGGGAGTTTAGCGACCGGGGAGCTGTTTTTT. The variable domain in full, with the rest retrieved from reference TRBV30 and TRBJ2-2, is SQTIHQWPATLVQPVGSPLSLECTVEGTSNPNLYWYRQAAGRGLQLLFYSVGIGQISSEVPQNLSASRPQDRQFILSSKKLLLSDSGFYLCAWRTGSLATGELFFGEGSRLTVL.

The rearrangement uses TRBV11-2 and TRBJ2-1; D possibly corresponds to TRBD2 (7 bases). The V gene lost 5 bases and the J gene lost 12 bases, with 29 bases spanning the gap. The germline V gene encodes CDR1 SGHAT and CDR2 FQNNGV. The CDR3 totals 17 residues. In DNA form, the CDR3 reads TGTGCCAGCAGCCCCACCCTCGGCGGGGGCGGATTCTCGGGGCAGTTCTTC. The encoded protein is CASSPTLGGGGFSGQFF.

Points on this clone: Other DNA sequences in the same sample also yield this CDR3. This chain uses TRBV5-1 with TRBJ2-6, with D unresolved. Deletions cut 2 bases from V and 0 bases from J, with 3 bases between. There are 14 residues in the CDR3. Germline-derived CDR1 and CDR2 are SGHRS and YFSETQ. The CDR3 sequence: CASSLSSGANVLTF. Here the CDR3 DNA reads TGCGCCAGCAGCTTATCCTCTGGGGCCAACGTCCTGACTTTC.

For the CDR3, the DNA is TGTGCCAGCAGCCAACCCGGGACAGGAGTATATGGCTACACCTTC. Translating it yields CASSQPGTGVYGYTF. The chain has TRBV14 and TRBJ1-2; 8 nucleotides match TRBD1. After removal of 2 bases from V and 5 bases from J, the junction contained 7 bases not matched to a gene. Germline CDR1 reads SGHDN; CDR2 reads FVKESK. CDR3 length equals 15 residues.

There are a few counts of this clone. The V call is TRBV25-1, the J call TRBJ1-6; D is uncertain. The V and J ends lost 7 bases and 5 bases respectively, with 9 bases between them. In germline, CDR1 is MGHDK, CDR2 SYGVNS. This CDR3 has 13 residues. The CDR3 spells CASKGVNNSPLHF. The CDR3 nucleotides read TGTGCCAGCAAAGGAGTCAATAATTCACCCCTCCACTTT.

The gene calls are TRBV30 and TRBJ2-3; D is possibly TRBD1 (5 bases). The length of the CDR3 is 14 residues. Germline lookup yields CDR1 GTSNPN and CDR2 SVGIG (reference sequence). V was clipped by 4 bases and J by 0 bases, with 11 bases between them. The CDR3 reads CAWTIRGSTDTQYF. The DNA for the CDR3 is TGTGCCTGGACCATTAGGGGTAGCACAGATACGCAGTATTTT.

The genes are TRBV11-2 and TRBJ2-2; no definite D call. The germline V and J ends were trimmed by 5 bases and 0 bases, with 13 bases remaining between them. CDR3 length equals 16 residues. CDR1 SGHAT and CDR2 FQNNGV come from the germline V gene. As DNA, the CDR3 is TGTGCCAGCAGCCCTCGTGGGCGGACGAACACCGGGGAGCTGTTTTTT. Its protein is CASSPRGRTNTGELFF.

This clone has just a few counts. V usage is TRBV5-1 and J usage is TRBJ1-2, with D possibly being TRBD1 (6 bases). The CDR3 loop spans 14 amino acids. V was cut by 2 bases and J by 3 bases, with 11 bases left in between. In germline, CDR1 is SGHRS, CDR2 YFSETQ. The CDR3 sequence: CASSLQGSDYGYTF. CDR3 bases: TGCGCCAGCAGCTTACAGGGATCGGACTATGGCTACACCTTC. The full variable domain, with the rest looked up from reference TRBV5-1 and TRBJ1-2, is KAGVTQTPRYLIKTRGQQVTLSCSPISGHRSVSWYQQTPGQGLQFLFEYFSETQRNKGNFPGRFSGRQFSNSRSEMNVSTLELGDSALYLCASSLQGSDYGYTFGSGTRLTVV.

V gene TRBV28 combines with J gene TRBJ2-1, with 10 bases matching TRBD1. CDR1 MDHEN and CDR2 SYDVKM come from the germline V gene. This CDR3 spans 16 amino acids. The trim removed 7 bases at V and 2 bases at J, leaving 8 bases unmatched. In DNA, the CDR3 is TGTGCCAGCAACCAAGGGGGACAGGGGACCTACAATGAGCAGTTCTTC. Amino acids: CASNQGGQGTYNEQFF. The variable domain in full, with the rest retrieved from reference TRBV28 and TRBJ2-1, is DVKVTQSSRYLVKRTGEKVFLECVQDMDHENMFWYRQDPGLGLRLIYFSYDVKMKEKGDIPEGYSVSREKKERFSLILESASTNQTSMYLCASNQGGQGTYNEQFFGPGTRLTVL.

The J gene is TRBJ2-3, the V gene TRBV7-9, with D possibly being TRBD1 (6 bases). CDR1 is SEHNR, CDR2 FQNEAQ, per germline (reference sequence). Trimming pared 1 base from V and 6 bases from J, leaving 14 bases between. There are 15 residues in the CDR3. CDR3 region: CASSLEGERFDTQYF. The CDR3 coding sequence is TGTGCCAGCAGCTTAGAGGGGGAGAGGTTCGATACGCAGTATTTT.

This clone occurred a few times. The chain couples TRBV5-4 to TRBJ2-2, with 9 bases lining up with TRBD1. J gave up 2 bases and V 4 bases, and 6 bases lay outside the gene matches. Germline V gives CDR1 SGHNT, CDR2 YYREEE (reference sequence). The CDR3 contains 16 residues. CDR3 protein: CASSTPGQGNTGELFF. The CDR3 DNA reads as TGTGCCAGCAGCACCCCGGGACAGGGTAACACCGGGGAGCTGTTTTTT. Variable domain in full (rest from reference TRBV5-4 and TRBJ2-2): ETGVTQSPTHLIKTRGQQVTLRCSSQSGHNTVSWYQQALGQGPQFIFQYYREEENGRGNFPPRFSGLQFPNYSSELNVNALELDDSALYLCASSTPGQGNTGELFFGEGSRLTVL.

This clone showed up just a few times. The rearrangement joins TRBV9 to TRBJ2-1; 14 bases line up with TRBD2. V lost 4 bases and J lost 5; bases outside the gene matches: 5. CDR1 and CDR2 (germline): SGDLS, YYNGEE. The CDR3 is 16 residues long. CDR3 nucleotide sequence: TGTGCCAGCAGCATCGGGACTAGCGGGGGAGACAATGAGCAGTTCTTC. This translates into CASSIGTSGGDNEQFF.